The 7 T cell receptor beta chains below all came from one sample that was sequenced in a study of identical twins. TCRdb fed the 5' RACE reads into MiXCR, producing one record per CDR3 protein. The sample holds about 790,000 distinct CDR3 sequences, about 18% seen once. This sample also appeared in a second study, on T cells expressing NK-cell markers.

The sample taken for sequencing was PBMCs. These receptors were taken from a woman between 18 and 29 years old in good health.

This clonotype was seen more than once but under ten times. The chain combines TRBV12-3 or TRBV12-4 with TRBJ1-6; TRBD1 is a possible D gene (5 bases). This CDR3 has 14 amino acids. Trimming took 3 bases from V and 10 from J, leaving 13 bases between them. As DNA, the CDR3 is TGTGCCAGCAGTTTCGGGCAAAGGGGATCACCCCTCCACTTT. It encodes CASSFGQRGSPLHF.

The DNA of the CDR3 is TGTGCCAGCAGCCCGGACAGGGGCCCTACCTACGAGCAGTACTTC. Translated, it gives CASSPDRGPTYEQYF. J is TRBJ2-7 and V is TRBV7-6, with 9 bases matching TRBD1. Germline values: CDR1 SGHVS, CDR2 FNYEAQ. The CDR3 has 15 residues. With 5 bases clipped from V and 2 bases from J, the junction kept 7 bases outside the gene matches.

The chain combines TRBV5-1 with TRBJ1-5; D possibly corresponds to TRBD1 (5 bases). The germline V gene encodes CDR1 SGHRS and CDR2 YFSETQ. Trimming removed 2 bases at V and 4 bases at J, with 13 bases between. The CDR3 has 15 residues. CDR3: CASSLGQGKNQPQHF. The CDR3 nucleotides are TGCGCCAGCAGCTTAGGGCAGGGTAAGAATCAGCCCCAGCATTTT.

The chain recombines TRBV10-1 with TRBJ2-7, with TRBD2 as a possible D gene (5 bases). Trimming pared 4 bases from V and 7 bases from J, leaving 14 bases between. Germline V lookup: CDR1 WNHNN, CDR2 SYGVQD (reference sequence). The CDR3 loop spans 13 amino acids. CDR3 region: CASSAVTTGEQYF. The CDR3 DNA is TGCGCCAGCAGTGCGGTGACAACGGGGGAGCAGTACTTC.

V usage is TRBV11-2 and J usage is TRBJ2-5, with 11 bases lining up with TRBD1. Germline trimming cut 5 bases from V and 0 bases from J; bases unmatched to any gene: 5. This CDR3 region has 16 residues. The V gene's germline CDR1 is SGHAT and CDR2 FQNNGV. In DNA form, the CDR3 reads TGTGCCAGCAGCCTAGGGACAGGGGGGAACCAAGAGACCCAGTACTTC. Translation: CASSLGTGGNQETQYF.

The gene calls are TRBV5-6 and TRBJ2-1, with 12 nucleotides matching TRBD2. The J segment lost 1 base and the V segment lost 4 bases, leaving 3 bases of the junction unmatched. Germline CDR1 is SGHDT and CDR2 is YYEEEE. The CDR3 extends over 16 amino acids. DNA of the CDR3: TGTGCCAGCAGCATGGGACTAGCGGGTTCCTACAATGAGCAGTTCTTC. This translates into CASSMGLAGSYNEQFF.

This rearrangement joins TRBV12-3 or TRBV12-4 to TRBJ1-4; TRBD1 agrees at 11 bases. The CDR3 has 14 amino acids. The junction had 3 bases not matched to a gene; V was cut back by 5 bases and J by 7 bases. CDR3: CASSRTGGFEKLFF. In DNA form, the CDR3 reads TGTGCCAGCAGTCGGACAGGGGGCTTTGAAAAACTGTTTTTT.